This T cell receptor (beta chain) was recovered during a study of cytomegalovirus exposure and HLA in healthy donors. At the level of the study: The approximately 110 validation repertoires and the roughly 680 first-cohort repertoires shared a platform, a later analysis reported. General observations from the study: The tendency of first-cohort TCR clusters to co-occur in the roughly 130 validation repertoires emerged from a later analysis. Among the CMV-associated chains, a few were confirmed in vitro as specific for CMV antigens.

Some clones are missing from TCRdb's copy, which holds only in-frame ones; the method was immunoSEQ multiplex PCR. The top ten clones hold about an eighth of a sample with about 200,000 clones, roughly 84% of them seen once. This CDR3 spans 13 amino acids. Germline assignment: CDR1 SQVTM and CDR2 ANQGSEA. The V segment lost 5 bases and the J segment 5 bases; nucleotides outside the gene matches: 5. Among the 90 to 150 subjects of the validation cohort, separate from the approximately 660-subject first cohort, were the donors. This clone was recorded a few times. The antigen remains unidentified. This TCR derives from a woman between 25 and 40 years old in good health and CMV-seropositive. V is TRBV29-1 and J is TRBJ2-1, with 8 positions matching TRBD1. The material sequenced was PBMCs. The CDR3 region has the DNA TGCAGCGTTACAGGGGGTAGGGACAATGAGCAGTTCTTC. It is translated as CSVTGGRDNEQFF.